The T cell receptor (beta chain) under discussion was sequenced for a study of neurological immune-mediated disorders. The output of every sequencing run exceeded 190 million TCR-beta sequences, derived from 15-18 subjects. TCRdb fed the 5' RACE reads into MiXCR, producing one record per CDR3 protein. The repertoire has roughly 62,000 distinct CDR3 sequences, roughly 3.5% of them found once; the top ten carry 2.2%. This CDR3 is 15 amino acids long. The ends were cut back, 1 base at V and 1 base at J, with 10 bases in the middle. Germline V gene lookup returns CDR1 LGHDT and CDR2 YNNKEL (reference sequence). This clonotype was seen repeatedly, ten times or more.

This chain joins TRBV3-1 and TRBJ1-1; no clear D. This receptor was taken from a woman aged 45-65 years with multiple sclerosis. The sequencing sample was made of PBMCs. The DNA for the CDR3 is TGTGCCAGCAGCCAAGGTGGCGGACGGAACACTGAAGCTTTCTTT. Amino acids: CASSQGGGRNTEAFF.